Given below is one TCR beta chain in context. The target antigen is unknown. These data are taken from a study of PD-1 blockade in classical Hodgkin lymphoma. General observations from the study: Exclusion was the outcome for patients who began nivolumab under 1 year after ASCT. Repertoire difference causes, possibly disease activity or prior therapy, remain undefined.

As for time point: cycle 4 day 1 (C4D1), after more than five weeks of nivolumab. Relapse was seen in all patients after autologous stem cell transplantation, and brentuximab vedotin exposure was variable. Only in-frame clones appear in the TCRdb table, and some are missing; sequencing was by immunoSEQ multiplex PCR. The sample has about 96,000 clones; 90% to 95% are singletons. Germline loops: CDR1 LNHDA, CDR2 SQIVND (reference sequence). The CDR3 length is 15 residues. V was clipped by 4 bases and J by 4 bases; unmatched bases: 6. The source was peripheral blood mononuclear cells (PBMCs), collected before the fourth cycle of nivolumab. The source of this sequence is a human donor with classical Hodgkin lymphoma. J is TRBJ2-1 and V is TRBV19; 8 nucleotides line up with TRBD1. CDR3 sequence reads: CASSTQGVGYNEQFF. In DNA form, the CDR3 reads TGTGCCAGTAGTACACAGGGGGTCGGGTACAATGAGCAGTTCTTC.